The 25 T cell receptor beta chains presented below share a single source sample, sequenced in a study of T cell clones after liver transplantation (dated by TCRdb to the late 2010s). Libraries were made using the immunoSEQ multiplex PCR assay. Drawn from immuneACCESS, this table holds only the in-frame rearrangements with V and J called that TCRdb kept. Clones are partly lost; checked studies trace under half to an unresolved V gene and leave the rest unexplained. The sample table records around 120,000 clones; over 75% of these occur just once. In total, the top ten clones hold approximately 0.84% of the sample. The specimen was CD4+ T cells from blood, collected 12 months after liver transplant. The source is a human patient who received a liver transplant. Where a transplant has occurred, the graft donor may have supplied some of the T cells.

J is TRBJ2-1 and V is TRBV10-2, with TRBD2 identical over 13 bases. Germline V gene data show CDR1 as WSHSY and CDR2 as SAAADI. The CDR3 has 15 residues. Trimming cost V 10 bases and J 9 bases; bases outside gene matches: 12. CDR3 nucleotide sequence: TGCGCCACCACGCCCGGACTAGCGGGAGTTGGTGAGCAGTTCTTC. Translating gives CATTPGLAGVGEQFF.

J is TRBJ2-7 and V is TRBV4-1, with D unclear. V shed 0 bases and J shed 0 bases, with 12 bases lying between them. There are 16 residues in the CDR3. CDR1 and CDR2 from the germline V gene are MGHRA and YSYEKL. In nucleotides, the CDR3 is TGCGCCAGCAGCCAAGATCCCTCCAGACGCTCCTACGAGCAGTACTTC. Translated, it gives CASSQDPSRRSYEQYF.

This clone showed up just once. The chain recombines TRBV11-3 with TRBJ2-5; tentative D call: TRBD2 (6 bases). Trimming left V 5 bases short and J 3 bases short, with 13 bases between. CDR3 length: 14 residues. Germline V gene data show CDR1 as SGHNT and CDR2 as YENEEA. CDR3 in amino acids: CASSPGGREETQYF. In nucleotides, the CDR3 is TGTGCCAGCAGCCCCGGAGGGCGAGAAGAGACCCAGTACTTC.

This clone was seen a single time. This chain joins TRBV7-2 and TRBJ1-2; no definite D call. This CDR3 contains 13 residues. The germline CDR1 and CDR2 sequences are SGHTA and FQGNSA. Between the trimmed V and J ends, which lost 5 bases and 3 bases, there was a span of 10 bases. As DNA, the CDR3 is TGTGCCAGCAGCCTGGGAGGTGACTATGGCTACACCTTC. As protein: CASSLGGDYGYTF.

This clone was seen a single time. The rearrangement links TRBV28 to TRBJ2-7; 9 bases are shared with TRBD1. The CDR3 extends over 16 amino acids. The V segment lost 2 bases and the J segment 4 bases; nucleotides outside the gene matches: 9. Germline V gives CDR1 MDHEN, CDR2 SYDVKM. This CDR3 is CASSLSPDRGTYEQYF. The DNA of the CDR3 is TGTGCCAGCAGTTTAAGTCCGGACAGGGGAACGTACGAGCAGTACTTC.

The chain carries TRBV11-3 and TRBJ2-5; D unclear. V was shortened by 5 bases and J by 3 bases, with 10 bases between the two germline ends. The CDR3 covers 13 residues. CDR1 and CDR2 (germline): SGHNT, YENEEA. The CDR3 DNA is TGTGCCAGCAGCCCCAGCTGGGAAGAGACCCAGTACTTC. This gives the protein CASSPSWEETQYF.

The V and J genes are TRBV5-1 and TRBJ2-3; a weak D match, TRBD1 (7 bases). The CDR3 contains 14 residues. Per germline, CDR1 SGHRS and CDR2 YFSETQ. V lost 7 bases, J lost 2 bases, and 14 bases lay in between. Here the CDR3 reads CASGRDSSTDTQYF. CDR3 DNA sequence: TGCGCCAGCGGGCGGGACAGCTCCACAGATACGCAGTATTTT.

The chain carries TRBV19 and TRBJ2-1; D remains ambiguous. V was shortened by 2 bases and J by 3 bases, with 8 bases between the two germline ends. CDR1 and CDR2 from the germline V gene are LNHDA and SQIVND (reference sequence). The CDR3 loop spans 14 amino acids. The CDR3 region is CASSIRTFYNEQFF. The CDR3 region has the DNA TGTGCCAGTAGTATAAGGACGTTCTACAATGAGCAGTTCTTC.

This clone has a handful of counts. The V gene is TRBV6-5, the J gene TRBJ2-7, with D unresolved. The germline V gene has CDR1 MNHEY and CDR2 SVGAGI. With 4 bases removed from V and 0 bases from J, the gap between germline ends came to 13 bases. CDR3 size: 15 residues. CDR3: CASSLGPLSSYEQYF. Written as DNA, the CDR3 is TGTGCCAGCAGTTTAGGACCTTTGAGCTCCTACGAGCAGTACTTC.

The J gene is TRBJ2-1, the V gene TRBV29-1, with 11 bases matching TRBD2. CDR1 is SQVTM and CDR2 is ANQGSEA in the germline V gene. The CDR3 loop spans 18 amino acids. The junction had 12 bases not matched to a gene; V was cut back by 5 bases and J by 0 bases. CDR3 sequence: CSVSGTSGPRSSYNEQFF. CDR3 sequence (DNA): TGCAGCGTTTCCGGGACTAGCGGTCCACGGAGCTCCTACAATGAGCAGTTCTTC.

A single count supports this clone. The genes are TRBV7-3 and TRBJ2-2; TRBD2 aligns across 9 bases. The CDR3 consists of 14 residues. V dropped 2 bases and J dropped 5; count of bases not matched to a gene: 0. Germline V gene sequence: CDR1 SGHTA, CDR2 FQGTGA. The DNA for the CDR3 is TGTGCCAGCAGCTTAGCGGGAGGGACCGGGGAGCTGTTTTTT. This translates into CASSLAGGTGELFF.

This sequence joins TRBV7-9 and TRBJ2-5, with a possible D match to TRBD2 (6 bases). CDR3 length equals 16 residues. The germline V gene has CDR1 SEHNR and CDR2 FQNEAQ (reference sequence). Trimming removed 6 bases at V and 5 bases at J, with 22 bases between. Here the CDR3 reads CASRGRREVFPETQYF. The CDR3 coding sequence is TGTGCCAGCAGAGGAAGAAGGGAGGTTTTCCCGGAGACCCAGTACTTC. The whole variable domain, filled in from reference TRBV7-9 and TRBJ2-5, reads DTGVSQNPRHKITKRGQNVTFRCDPISEHNRLYWYRQTLGQGPEFLTYFQNEAQLEKSRLLSDRFSAERPKGSFSTLEIQRTEQGDSAMYLCASRGRREVFPETQYFGPGTRLLVL.

This chain links TRBV7-2 with TRBJ2-3; 9 nucleotides line up with TRBD2. Germline CDR1 SGHTA, CDR2 FQGNSA. This CDR3 is built from 14 residues. J gave up 8 bases and V 10 bases, and 13 bases lay outside the gene matches. Here the CDR3 reads CATLPGTSSVTQYF. The CDR3 nucleotides are TGTGCCACCTTACCCGGGACTAGCAGTGTTACGCAGTATTTT.

The chain carries TRBV11-3 and TRBJ2-1; unclear D gene. Deletions cut 5 bases from V and 7 bases from J, with 12 bases between. Germline CDR1 reads SGHNT; CDR2 reads YENEEA. The CDR3 sequence is 13 residues long. The CDR3, as DNA: TGTGCCAGCAGCAGGGTAGTCGGGAATGAGCAGTTCTTC. Its protein is CASSRVVGNEQFF.

The chain couples TRBV7-2 to TRBJ2-7, with a possible D match to TRBD2 (5 bases). CDR1 and CDR2 (germline): SGHTA, FQGNSA. The CDR3 consists of 15 residues. V lost 1 base and J lost 6, with 16 bases in between. The CDR3 DNA sequence: TGTGCCAGCAGCTTAGGGCGGGTAAGGTTGCGCGAGCAGTACTTC. Its translation is CASSLGRVRLREQYF.

This clone was counted between two and nine times. The chain recombines TRBV6-1 with TRBJ2-1; perhaps TRBD1 as D (6 bases). The CDR3 has 15 amino acids. The germline gives CDR1 MNHNS, CDR2 SASEGT. Trimming stripped 6 bases from V and 1 base from J, with 13 bases between. CDR3 sequence reads: CASRELRGSYNEQFF. For the CDR3, the DNA is TGTGCCAGCAGGGAACTCAGGGGATCCTACAATGAGCAGTTCTTC.

The chain carries TRBV6-1 and TRBJ2-5; unclear D gene. With 4 bases removed from V and 7 bases from J, the gap between germline ends came to 7 bases. The CDR3 is 11 residues long. In germline, CDR1 is MNHNS, CDR2 SASEGT. The CDR3 protein is CASSAQRTQYF. The CDR3 coding sequence is TGTGCCAGCAGTGCGCAAAGGACCCAGTACTTC.

The chain is built from TRBV11-3 and TRBJ2-3; D not certain. The CDR3 contains 14 residues. From germline, CDR1 is SGHNT and CDR2 YENEEA. Trimming removed 4 bases at V and 2 bases at J, with 10 bases between. In DNA, the CDR3 is TGTGCCAGCAGCTCAGAGAGTTTCACAGATACGCAGTATTTT. Translating it yields CASSSESFTDTQYF.

This clone appeared once. The rearrangement links TRBV11-3 to TRBJ1-3; tentatively, D is TRBD1 (6 bases). This CDR3 has 15 amino acids. CDR1 SGHNT and CDR2 YENEEA come from the germline V gene. Deletions cut 4 bases from V and 1 base from J, with 11 bases between. This CDR3 is CASSSKTGSGNTIYF. In DNA, the CDR3 is TGTGCCAGCAGCTCAAAGACAGGTTCTGGAAACACCATATATTTT.

The chain combines TRBV6-5 with TRBJ2-4; 7 nucleotides line up with TRBD2. The CDR3 has 14 amino acids. The V segment lost 2 bases and the J segment 7 bases; nucleotides outside the gene matches: 5. Germline loops: CDR1 MNHEY, CDR2 SVGAGI. The DNA of the CDR3 is TGTGCCAGCAGTTACGCCGGGGAGGGGAACATTCAGTACTTC. Its protein is CASSYAGEGNIQYF.

This chain links TRBV19 with TRBJ2-4; D possibly corresponds to TRBD2 (6 bases). Germline CDR1 is LNHDA and CDR2 is SQIVND (reference sequence). The length of the CDR3 is 18 residues. V lost 3 bases and J 1 base, leaving 19 bases between the germline ends. Written as DNA, the CDR3 is TGTGCCAGTAGTATGGAGGGGATAGCGGTCGATGCCAAAAACATTCAGTACTTC. Its translation is CASSMEGIAVDAKNIQYF.

This chain links TRBV5-1 with TRBJ2-5, with TRBD2 matching over 8 bases. Looked up from germline, CDR1 is SGHRS and CDR2 is YFSETQ. The junction had 4 bases not matched to a gene; V was cut back by 4 bases and J by 2 bases. The length of the CDR3 is 14 residues. The CDR3 nucleotides read TGCGCCAGCAGCGGCGGGGGGAGTCAAGAGACCCAGTACTTC. Protein: CASSGGGSQETQYF.

Written as DNA, the CDR3 is TGTGCCAGCAGTGGGGCAGGGCGGACTGAAGCTTTCTTT. Translating it yields CASSGAGRTEAFF. V gene TRBV25-1 combines with J gene TRBJ1-1, with a possible D match to TRBD1 (5 bases). The CDR3 extends over 13 amino acids. The germline CDR1 and CDR2 sequences are MGHDK and SYGVNS. V was shortened by 4 bases and J by 5 bases, with 11 bases between the two germline ends.

This rearrangement joins TRBV19 to TRBJ2-6, with D uncertain. CDR3 length: 17 amino acids. The V gene's germline CDR1 is LNHDA and CDR2 SQIVND (reference sequence). The V gene lost 3 bases and the J gene lost 0 bases, with 12 bases spanning the gap. In DNA, the CDR3 is TGTGCCAGTAGTATTTCGACGGCTAGCTCTGGGGCCAACGTCCTGACTTTC. Amino acid sequence: CASSISTASSGANVLTF.

This clone was seen only a few times. In nucleotides, the CDR3 is TGTGCCAGCAGCTTAGAAGTAGGAGCCGGGGAGCTGTTTTTT. Amino acid sequence: CASSLEVGAGELFF. This sequence joins TRBV7-8 and TRBJ2-2; D uncertain. Trimming removed 1 base from V and 6 bases from J, with 9 bases in between. The CDR3 has 14 residues. Germline-derived CDR1 and CDR2 are SGHVS and FQNEAQ.